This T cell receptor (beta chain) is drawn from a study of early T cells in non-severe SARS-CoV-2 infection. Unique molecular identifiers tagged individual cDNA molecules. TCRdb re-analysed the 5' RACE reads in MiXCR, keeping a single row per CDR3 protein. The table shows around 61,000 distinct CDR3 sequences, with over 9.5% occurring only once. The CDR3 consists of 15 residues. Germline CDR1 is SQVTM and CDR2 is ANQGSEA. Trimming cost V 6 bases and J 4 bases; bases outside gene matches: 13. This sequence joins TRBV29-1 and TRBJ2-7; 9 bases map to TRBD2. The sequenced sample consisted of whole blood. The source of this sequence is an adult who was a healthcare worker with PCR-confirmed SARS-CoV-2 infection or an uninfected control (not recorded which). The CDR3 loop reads CSVGPHSSGIYEQYF. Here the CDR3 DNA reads TGCAGCGTGGGCCCTCATTCTAGCGGGATTTACGAGCAGTACTTC.